This TCR beta chain was recovered during a study of cytomegalovirus exposure and HLA in healthy donors. Study overall: Genotyping showed 81% of over 350 donors falling in the Caucasian-associated ancestry cluster.

A multiplex PCR was run with 60 Vbeta primers and 13 Jbeta primers. Profiled with immunoSEQ multiplex PCR; TCRdb holds only in-frame clones, not every one. The repertoire includes hundreds of thousands of clones, 60% to 80% of them detected once, and about 2% sits in the top ten. The V gene's germline CDR1 is MGHDK and CDR2 SYGVNS. There are 13 residues in the CDR3. This clone has a single count. Its antigen remains unknown. Study-wide results and limits: In a later analysis, parvovirus B19, influenza, CMV and Epstein-Barr virus appeared linked to several top co-occurrence clusters. Roughly uniform sequencing depth across donors was assumed, possibly incorrectly.

Source material: PBMCs. This clonotype was obtained from a male donor in good health and CMV-seronegative. This rearrangement joins TRBV25-1 to TRBJ2-5; the D is unclear. The J call is doubtful: the DNA matches TRBJ2-7 better. CDR3 loop: CASSDVGAYEQYF. The CDR3 DNA follows: TGTGCCAGCAGTGACGTAGGAGCCTACGAGCAGTACTTC.